Sequencing of this TCR beta chain was carried out in a study of cytomegalovirus exposure and HLA in healthy donors. It was with 60 Vbeta and 13 Jbeta primers that the PCR ran. Sequencing used immunoSEQ multiplex PCR; TCRdb keeps in-frame clones, though not all of them. Of approximately 210,000 clones in the sample, roughly 77% were seen once. The receptor's source is a woman in her 50s in good health and CMV-seronegative. The specimen was PBMCs.

The CDR3 loop is CASSLLDRDHYEQYF. In nucleotides, the CDR3 is TGTGCCAGCAGCTTGTTGGACAGGGACCACTACGAGCAGTACTTC. The chain links TRBV5-5 to TRBJ2-7; 8 bases match TRBD1. V trimming: 1 base; J trimming: 3 bases; junction bases outside the gene matches: 6. Germline lookup yields CDR1 SGHKS and CDR2 YYEKEE (reference sequence). The CDR3 runs to 15 residues.